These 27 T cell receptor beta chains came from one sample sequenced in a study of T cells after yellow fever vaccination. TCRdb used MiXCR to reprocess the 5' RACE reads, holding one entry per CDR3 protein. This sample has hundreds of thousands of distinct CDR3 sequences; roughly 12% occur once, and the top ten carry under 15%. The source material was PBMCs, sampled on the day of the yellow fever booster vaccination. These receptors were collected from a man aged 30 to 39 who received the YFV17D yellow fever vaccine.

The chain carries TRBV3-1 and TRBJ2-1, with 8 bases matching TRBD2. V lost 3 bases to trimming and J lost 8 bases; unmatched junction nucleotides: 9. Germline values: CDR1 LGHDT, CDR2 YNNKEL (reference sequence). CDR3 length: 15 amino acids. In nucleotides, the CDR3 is TGTGCCAGCAGCCAGAAATTTAGCGGGGTGTATGAGCAGTTCTTC. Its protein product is CASSQKFSGVYEQFF.

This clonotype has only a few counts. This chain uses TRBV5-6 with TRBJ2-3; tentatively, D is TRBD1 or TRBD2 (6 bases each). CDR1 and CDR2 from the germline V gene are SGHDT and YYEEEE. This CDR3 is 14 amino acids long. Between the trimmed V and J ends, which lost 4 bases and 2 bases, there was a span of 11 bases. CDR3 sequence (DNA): TGTGCCAGCAGCAGGGGGGAGGCCACAGATACGCAGTATTTT. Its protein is CASSRGEATDTQYF.

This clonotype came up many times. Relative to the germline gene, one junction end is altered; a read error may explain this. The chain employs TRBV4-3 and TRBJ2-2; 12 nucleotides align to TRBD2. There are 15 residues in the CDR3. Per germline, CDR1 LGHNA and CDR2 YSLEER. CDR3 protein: CASSPLAGGTGELFF. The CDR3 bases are TGTGCTAGCAGCCCACTAGCGGGGGGCACCGGGGAGCTGTTTTTT.

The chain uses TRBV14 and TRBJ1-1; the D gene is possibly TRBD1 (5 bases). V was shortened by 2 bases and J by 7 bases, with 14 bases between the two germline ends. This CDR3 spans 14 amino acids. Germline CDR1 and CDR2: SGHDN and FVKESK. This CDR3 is CASSQSWGGYEAFF. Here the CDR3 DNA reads TGTGCCAGCAGCCAATCCTGGGGCGGATATGAAGCTTTCTTT.

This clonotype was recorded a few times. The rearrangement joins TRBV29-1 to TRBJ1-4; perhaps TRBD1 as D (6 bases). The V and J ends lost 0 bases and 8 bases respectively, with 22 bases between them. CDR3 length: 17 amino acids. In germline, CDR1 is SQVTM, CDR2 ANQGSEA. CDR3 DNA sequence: TGCAGCGTTGAAGATCCTTGGGGGGCCGCATGGGAAGAAAAACTGTTTTTT. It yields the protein CSVEDPWGAAWEEKLFF.

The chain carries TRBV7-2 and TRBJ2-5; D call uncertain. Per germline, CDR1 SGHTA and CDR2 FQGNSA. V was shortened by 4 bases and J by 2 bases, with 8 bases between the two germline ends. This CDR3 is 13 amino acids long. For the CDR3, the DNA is TGTGCCAGCAGCTCAGGCTGGCAAGAGACCCAGTACTTC. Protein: CASSSGWQETQYF.

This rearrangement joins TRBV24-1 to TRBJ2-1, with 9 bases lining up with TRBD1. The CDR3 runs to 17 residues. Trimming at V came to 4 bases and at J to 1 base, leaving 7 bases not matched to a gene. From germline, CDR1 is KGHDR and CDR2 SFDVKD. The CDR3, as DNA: TGTGCCACCAGTGAGACAGGGGGACCGAAATCCTACAATGAGCAGTTCTTC. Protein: CATSETGGPKSYNEQFF.

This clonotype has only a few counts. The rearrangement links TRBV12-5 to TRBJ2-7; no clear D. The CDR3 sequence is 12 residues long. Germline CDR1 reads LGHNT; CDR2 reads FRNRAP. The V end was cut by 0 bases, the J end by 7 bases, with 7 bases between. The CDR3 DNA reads TGTGCTAGTGGTTTGGTCGTACGTGAGCAGTACTTC. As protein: CASGLVVREQYF.

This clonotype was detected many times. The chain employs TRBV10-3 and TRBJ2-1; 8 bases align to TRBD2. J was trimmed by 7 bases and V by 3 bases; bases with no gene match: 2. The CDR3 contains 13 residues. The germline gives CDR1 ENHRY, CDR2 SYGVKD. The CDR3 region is CAISDTSGNEQFF. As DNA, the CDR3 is TGTGCCATCAGTGACACTAGCGGTAATGAGCAGTTCTTC.

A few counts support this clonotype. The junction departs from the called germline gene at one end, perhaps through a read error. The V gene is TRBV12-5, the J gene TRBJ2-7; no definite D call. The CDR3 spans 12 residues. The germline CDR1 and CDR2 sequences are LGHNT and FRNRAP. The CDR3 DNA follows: TGTGCTAGTGTTTTGGGTTCCTACGAGCAGTACTTC. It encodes CASVLGSYEQYF. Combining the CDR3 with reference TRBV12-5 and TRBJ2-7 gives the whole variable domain DARVTQTPRHKVTEMGQEVTMRCQPILGHNTVFWYRQTMMQGLELLAYFRNRAPLDDSGMPKDRFSAEMPDATLATLKIQPSEPRDSAVYFCASVLGSYEQYFGPGTRLTVT.

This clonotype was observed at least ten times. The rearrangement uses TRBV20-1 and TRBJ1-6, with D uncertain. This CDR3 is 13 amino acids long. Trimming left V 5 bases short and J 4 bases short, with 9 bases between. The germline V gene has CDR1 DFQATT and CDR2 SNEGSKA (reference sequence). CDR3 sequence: CSAVSRYNSPLHF. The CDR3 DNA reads TGCAGTGCTGTGAGCCGGTATAATTCACCCCTCCACTTT.

CDR3 sequence: CASSESNRILENEQYF. The CDR3, as DNA: TGCGCCAGCAGTGAGTCAAACAGGATTTTGGAAAACGAGCAGTACTTC. The chain carries TRBV10-1 and TRBJ2-7; a possible D gene is TRBD1 (5 bases). The ends were cut back, 0 bases at V and 5 bases at J, with 17 bases in the middle. The CDR3 is 16 amino acids. CDR1 WNHNN and CDR2 SYGVQD come from the germline V gene (reference sequence).

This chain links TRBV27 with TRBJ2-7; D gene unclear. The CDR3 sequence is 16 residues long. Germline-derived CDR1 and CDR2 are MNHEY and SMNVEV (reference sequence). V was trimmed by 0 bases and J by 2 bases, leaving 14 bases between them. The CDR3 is CASSLSIRGMTYEQYF. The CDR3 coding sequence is TGTGCCAGCAGTTTATCGATTCGTGGCATGACCTACGAGCAGTACTTC.

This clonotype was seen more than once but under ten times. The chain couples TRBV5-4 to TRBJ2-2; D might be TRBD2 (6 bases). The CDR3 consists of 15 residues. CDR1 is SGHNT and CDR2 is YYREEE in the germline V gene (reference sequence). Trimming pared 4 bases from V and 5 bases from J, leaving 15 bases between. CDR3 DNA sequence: TGTGCCAGCAGCCTTATTGCGGGACTTACCGGGGAGCTGTTTTTT. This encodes CASSLIAGLTGELFF.

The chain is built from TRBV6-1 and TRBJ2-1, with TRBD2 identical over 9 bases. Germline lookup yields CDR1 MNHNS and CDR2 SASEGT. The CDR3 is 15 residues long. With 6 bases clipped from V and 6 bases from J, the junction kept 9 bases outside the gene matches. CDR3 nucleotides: TGTGCCAGCAGGAGAGCCGGGACTAGCCGCAATGAGCAGTTCTTC. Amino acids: CASRRAGTSRNEQFF.

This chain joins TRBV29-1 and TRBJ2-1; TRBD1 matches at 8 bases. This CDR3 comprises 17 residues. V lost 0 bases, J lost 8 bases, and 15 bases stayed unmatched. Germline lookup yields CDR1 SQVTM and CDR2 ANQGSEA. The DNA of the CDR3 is TGCAGCGTTGAAGATAGCGAATCAGGGGGCCTTACATATGAGCAGTTCTTC. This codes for CSVEDSESGGLTYEQFF.

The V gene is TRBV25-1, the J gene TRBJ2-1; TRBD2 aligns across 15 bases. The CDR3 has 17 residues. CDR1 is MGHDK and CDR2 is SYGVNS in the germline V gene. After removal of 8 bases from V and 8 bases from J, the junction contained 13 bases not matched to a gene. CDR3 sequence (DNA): TGTGCCAGCCACCAACCCGGGACTAGCGGGAGGAATGATGAGCAGTTCTTC. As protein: CASHQPGTSGRNDEQFF.

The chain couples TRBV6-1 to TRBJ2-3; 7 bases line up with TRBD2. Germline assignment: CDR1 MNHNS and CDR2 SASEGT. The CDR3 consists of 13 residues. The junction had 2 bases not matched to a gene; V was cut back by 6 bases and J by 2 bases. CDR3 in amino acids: CASRGDYTDTQYF. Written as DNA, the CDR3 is TGTGCCAGCAGGGGGGACTACACAGATACGCAGTATTTT.

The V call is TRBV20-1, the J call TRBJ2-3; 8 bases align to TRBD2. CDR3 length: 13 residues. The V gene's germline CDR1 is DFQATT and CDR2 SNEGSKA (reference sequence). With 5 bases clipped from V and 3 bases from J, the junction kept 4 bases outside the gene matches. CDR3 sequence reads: CSAGGRFTDTQYF. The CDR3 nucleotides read TGCAGTGCTGGCGGGAGGTTTACAGATACGCAGTATTTT.

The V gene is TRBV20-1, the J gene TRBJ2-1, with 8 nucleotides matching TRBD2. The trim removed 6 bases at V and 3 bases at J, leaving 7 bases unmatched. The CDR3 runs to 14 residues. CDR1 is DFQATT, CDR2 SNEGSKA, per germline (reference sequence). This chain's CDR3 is CSAAGGVNYNEQFF. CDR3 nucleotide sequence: TGCAGTGCCGCGGGAGGCGTAAACTACAATGAGCAGTTCTTC.

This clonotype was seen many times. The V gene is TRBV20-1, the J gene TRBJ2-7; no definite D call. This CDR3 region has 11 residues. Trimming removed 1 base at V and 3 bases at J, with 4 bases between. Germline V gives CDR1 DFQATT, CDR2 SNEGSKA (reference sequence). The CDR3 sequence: CSARVYYEQYF. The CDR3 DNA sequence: TGCAGTGCTAGAGTTTACTACGAGCAGTACTTC.

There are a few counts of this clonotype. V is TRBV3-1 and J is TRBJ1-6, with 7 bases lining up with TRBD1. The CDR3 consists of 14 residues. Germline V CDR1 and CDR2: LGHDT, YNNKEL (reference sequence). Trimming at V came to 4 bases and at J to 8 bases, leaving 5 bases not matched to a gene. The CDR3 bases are TGTGCCAGCAGCCTTCGACAGGGACATTCACCCCTCCACTTT. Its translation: CASSLRQGHSPLHF.

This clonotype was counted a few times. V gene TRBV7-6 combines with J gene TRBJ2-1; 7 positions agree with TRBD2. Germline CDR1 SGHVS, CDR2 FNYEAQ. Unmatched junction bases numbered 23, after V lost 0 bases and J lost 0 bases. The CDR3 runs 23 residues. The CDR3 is CASSLAPSTSAGNVKASYNEQFF. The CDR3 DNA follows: TGTGCCAGCAGCTTAGCCCCCTCCACTAGCGCGGGCAATGTGAAGGCCTCCTACAATGAGCAGTTCTTC.

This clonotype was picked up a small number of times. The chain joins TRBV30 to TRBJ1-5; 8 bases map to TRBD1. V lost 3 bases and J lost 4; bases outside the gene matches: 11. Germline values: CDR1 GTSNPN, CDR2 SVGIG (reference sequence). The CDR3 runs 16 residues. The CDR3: CAWSEGQARGNQPQHF. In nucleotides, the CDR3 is TGTGCCTGGAGCGAGGGACAGGCAAGGGGTAATCAGCCCCAGCATTTT.

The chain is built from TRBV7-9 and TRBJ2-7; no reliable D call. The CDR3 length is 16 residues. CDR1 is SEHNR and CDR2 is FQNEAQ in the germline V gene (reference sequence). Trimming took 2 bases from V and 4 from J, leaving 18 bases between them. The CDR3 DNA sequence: TGTGCCAGCAGCTTAATCGAGCAGGCCGACCCATACGAGCAGTACTTC. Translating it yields CASSLIEQADPYEQYF.

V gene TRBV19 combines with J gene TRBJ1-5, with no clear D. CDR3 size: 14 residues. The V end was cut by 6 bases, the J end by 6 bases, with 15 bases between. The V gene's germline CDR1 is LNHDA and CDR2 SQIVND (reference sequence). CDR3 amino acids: CASSGRSQVQPQHF. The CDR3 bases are TGTGCCAGTAGCGGACGGTCCCAAGTTCAGCCCCAGCATTTT. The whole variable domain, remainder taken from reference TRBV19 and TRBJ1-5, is DGGITQSPKYLFRKEGQNVTLSCEQNLNHDAMYWYRQDPGQGLRLIYYSQIVNDFQKGDIAEGYSVSREKKESFPLTVTSAQKNPTAFYLCASSGRSQVQPQHFGDGTRLSIL.

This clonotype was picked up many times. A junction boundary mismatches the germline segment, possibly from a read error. As DNA, the CDR3 is TGTGCCAGCAGCCAGACGGAAGGACCGCTTCACTTC. It codes for CASSQTEGPLHF. The chain joins TRBV3-1 to TRBJ2-4; D gene uncertain. Germline lookup yields CDR1 LGHDT and CDR2 YNNKEL (reference sequence). This CDR3 comprises 12 residues.